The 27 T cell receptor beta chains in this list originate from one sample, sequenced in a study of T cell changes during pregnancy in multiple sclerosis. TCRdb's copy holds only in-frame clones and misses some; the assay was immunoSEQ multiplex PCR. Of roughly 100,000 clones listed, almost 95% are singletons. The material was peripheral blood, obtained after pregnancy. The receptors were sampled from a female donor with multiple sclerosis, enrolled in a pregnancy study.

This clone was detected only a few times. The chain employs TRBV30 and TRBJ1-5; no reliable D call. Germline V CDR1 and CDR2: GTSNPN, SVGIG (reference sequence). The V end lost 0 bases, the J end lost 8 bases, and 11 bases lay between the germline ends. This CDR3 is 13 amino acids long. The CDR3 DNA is TGTGCCTGGAGTGTACCTTCGGAGAAGCCCCAGCATTTT. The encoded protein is CAWSVPSEKPQHF.

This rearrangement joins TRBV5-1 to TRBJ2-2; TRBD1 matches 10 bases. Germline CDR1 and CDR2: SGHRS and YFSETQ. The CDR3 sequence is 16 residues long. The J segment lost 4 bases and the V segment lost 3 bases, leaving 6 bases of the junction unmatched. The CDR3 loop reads CASSSDRGQFTGELFF. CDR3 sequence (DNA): TGCGCCAGCAGCTCCGACAGGGGGCAGTTCACCGGGGAGCTGTTTTTT.

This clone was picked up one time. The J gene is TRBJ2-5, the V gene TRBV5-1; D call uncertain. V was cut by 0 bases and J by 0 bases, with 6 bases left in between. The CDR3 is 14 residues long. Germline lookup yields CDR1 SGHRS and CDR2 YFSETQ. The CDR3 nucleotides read TGCGCCAGCAGCTTGGGGGCGTACCAAGAGACCCAGTACTTC. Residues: CASSLGAYQETQYF.

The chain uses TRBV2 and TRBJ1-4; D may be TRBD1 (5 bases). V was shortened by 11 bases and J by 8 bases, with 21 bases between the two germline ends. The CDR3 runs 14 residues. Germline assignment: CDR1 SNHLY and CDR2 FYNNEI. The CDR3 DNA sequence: TGTGCCCTCCGGTGGGGGGTGGCGGGGGAAAAACTGTTTTTT. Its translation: CALRWGVAGEKLFF.

CDR3 nucleotide sequence: TGTGCCAGCATGTCGAGTGACAATGAGCAGTTCTTC. Translation gives CASMSSDNEQFF. The chain employs TRBV7-8 and TRBJ2-1; unclear D gene. V was shortened by 7 bases and J by 5 bases, with 9 bases between the two germline ends. Germline V lookup: CDR1 SGHVS, CDR2 FQNEAQ. The CDR3 is made up of 12 amino acids. Looking up the rest from reference TRBV7-8 and TRBJ2-1 gives the full variable domain: GAGVSQSPRYKVAKRGQDVALRCDPISGHVSLFWYQQALGQGPEFLTYFQNEAQLDKSGLPSDRFFAERPEGSVSTLKIQRTQQEDSAVYLCASMSSDNEQFFGPGTRLTVL.

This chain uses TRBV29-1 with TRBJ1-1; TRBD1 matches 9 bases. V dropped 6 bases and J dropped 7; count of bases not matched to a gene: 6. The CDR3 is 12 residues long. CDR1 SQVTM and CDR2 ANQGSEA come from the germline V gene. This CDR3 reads CSVLGQGGEAFF. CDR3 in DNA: TGCAGCGTCTTGGGACAGGGAGGTGAAGCTTTCTTT. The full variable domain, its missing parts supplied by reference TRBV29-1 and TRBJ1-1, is SAVISQKPSRDICQRGTSLTIQCQVDSQVTMMFWYRQQPGQSLTLIATANQGSEATYESGFVIDKFPISRPNLTFSTLTVSNMSPEDSSIYLCSVLGQGGEAFFGQGTRLTVV.

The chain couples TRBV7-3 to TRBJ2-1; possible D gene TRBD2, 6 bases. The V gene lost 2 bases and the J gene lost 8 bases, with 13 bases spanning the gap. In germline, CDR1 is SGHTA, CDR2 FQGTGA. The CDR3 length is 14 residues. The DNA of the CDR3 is TGTGCCAGCAGCTTAGTAAGTAGCGGCGATGAGCAGTTCTTC. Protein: CASSLVSSGDEQFF.

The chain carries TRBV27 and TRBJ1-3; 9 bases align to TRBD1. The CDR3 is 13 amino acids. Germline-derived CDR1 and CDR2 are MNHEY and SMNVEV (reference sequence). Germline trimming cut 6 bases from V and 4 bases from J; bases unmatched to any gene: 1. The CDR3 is CASRQGAGNTIYF. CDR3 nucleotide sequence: TGTGCCAGCAGACAGGGGGCAGGAAACACCATATATTTT.

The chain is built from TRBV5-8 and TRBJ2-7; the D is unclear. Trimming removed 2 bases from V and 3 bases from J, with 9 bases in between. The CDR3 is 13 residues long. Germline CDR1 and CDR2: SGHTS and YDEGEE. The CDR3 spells CASSFRRSYEQYF. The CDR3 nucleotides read TGTGCCAGCAGCTTCAGAAGGAGCTACGAGCAGTACTTC. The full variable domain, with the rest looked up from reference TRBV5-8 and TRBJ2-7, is EAGVTQSPTHLIKTRGQQATLRCSPISGHTSVYWYQQALGLGLQFLLWYDEGEERNRGNFPPRFSGRQFPNYSSELNVNALELEDSALYLCASSFRRSYEQYFGPGTRLTVT.

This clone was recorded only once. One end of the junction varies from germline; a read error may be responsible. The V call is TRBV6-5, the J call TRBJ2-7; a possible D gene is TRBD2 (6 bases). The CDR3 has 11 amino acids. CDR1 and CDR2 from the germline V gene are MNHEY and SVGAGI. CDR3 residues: CASGGSVQLHF. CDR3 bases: TGTGCCAGCGGGGGGTCCGTTCAACTTCACTTC.

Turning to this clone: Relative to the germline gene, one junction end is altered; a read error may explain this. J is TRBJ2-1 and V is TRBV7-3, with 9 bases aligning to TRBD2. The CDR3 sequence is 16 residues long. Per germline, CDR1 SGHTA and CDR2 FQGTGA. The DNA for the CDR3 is TGTGCCAGCAGCCTCCGACTAGCGGCGCCCTATAATGAGCAGTTCTTC. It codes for CASSLRLAAPYNEQFF.

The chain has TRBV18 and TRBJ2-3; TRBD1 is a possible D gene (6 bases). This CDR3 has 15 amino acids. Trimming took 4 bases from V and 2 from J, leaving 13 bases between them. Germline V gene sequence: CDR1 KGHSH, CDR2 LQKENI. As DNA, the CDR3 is TGTGCCAGCTCACTTAACCAGGGGATCACAGATACGCAGTATTTT. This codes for CASSLNQGITDTQYF.

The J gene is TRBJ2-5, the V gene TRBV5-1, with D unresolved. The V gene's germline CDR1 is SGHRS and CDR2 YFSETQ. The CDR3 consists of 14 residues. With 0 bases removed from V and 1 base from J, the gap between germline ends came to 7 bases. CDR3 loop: CASSLASPQETQYF. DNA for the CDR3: TGCGCCAGCAGCTTGGCCTCCCCCCAAGAGACCCAGTACTTC.

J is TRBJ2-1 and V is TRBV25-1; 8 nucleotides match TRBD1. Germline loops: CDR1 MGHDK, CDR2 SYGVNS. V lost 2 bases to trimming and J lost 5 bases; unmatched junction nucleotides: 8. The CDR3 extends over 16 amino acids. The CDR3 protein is CASSEPPDRANNEQFF. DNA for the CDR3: TGTGCCAGCAGTGAACCTCCGGACAGGGCTAACAATGAGCAGTTCTTC.

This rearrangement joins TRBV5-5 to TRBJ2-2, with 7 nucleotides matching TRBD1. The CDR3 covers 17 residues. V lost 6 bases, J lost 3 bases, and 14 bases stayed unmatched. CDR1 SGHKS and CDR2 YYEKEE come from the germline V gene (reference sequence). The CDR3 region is CASTLGRQGRDTGELFF. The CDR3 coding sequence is TGTGCCAGCACCCTGGGTCGACAGGGAAGGGACACCGGGGAGCTGTTTTTT.

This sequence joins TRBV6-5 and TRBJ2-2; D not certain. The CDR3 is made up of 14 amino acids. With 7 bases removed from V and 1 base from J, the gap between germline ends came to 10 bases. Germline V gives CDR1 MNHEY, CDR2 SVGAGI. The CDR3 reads CASKNGGNTGELFF. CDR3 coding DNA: TGTGCCAGCAAAAACGGCGGGAACACCGGGGAGCTGTTTTTT.

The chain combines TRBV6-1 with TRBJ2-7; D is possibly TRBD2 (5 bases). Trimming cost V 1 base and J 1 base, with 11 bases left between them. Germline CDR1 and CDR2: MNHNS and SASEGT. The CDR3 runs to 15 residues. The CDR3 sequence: CASSEVTTISYEQYF. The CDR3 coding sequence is TGTGCCAGCAGTGAAGTGACTACCATTTCCTACGAGCAGTACTTC.

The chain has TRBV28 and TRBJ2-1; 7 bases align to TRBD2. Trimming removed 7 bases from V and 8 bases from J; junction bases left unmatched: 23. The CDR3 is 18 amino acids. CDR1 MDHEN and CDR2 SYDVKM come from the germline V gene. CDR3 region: CASISSPPLADALDEQFF. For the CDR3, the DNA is TGTGCCAGCATATCCTCCCCCCCTCTAGCGGATGCCTTGGATGAGCAGTTCTTC.

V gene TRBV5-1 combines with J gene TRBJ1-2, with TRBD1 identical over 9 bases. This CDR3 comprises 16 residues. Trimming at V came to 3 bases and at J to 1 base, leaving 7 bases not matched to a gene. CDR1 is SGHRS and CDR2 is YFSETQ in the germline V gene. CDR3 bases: TGCGCCAGCAGCTCCCGGGACAGGGACTATAACTATGGCTACACCTTC. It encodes CASSSRDRDYNYGYTF.

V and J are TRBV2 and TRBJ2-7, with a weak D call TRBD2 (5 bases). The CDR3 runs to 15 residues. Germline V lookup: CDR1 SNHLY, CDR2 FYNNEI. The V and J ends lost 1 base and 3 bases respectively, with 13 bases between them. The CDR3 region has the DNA TGTGCCAGCAGTGAAGGAGGGAGTCTATTCTACGAGCAGTACTTC. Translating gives CASSEGGSLFYEQYF.

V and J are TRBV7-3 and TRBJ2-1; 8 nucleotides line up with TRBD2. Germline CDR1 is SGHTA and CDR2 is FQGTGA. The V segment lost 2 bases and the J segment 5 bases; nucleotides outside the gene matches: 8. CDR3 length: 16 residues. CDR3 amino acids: CASSLVPFSGNNEQFF. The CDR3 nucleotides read TGTGCCAGCAGCTTAGTCCCCTTTAGCGGGAACAATGAGCAGTTCTTC.

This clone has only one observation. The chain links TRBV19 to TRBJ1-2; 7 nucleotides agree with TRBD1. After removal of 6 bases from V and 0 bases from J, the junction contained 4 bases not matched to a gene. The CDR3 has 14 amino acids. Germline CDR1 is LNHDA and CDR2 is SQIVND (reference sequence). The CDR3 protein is CASSRQGANYGYTF. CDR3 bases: TGTGCCAGTAGCCGACAGGGAGCTAACTATGGCTACACCTTC.

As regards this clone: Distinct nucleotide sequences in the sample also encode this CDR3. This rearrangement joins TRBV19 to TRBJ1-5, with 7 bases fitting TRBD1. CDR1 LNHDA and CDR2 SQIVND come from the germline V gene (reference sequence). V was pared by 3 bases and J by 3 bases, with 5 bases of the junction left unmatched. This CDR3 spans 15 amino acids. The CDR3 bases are TGTGCCAGTAGTATCGACAGGGCCTCCAATCAGCCCCAGCATTTT. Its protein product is CASSIDRASNQPQHF.

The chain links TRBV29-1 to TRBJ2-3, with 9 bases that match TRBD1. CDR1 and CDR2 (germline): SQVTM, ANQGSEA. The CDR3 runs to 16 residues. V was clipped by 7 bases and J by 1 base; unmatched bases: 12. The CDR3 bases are TGCAGCGCCACAGCGGGCCGGGACAGGGGCACAGATACGCAGTATTTT. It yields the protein CSATAGRDRGTDTQYF.

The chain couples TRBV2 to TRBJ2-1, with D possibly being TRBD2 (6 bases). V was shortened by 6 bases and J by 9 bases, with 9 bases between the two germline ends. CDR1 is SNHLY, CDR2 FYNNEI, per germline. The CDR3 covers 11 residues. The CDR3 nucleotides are TGTGCCAGCAGGGGGGGAGGTGAGCAGTTCTTC. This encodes CASRGGGEQFF.

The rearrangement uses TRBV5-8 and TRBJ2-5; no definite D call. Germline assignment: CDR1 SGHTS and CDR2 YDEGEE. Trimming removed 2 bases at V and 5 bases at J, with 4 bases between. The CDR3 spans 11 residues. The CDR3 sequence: CASSFRETQYF. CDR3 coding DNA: TGTGCCAGCAGCTTTCGGGAGACCCAGTACTTC.

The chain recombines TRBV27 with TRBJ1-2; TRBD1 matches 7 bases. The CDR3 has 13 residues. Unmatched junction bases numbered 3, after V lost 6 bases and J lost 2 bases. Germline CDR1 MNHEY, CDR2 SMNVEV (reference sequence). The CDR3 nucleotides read TGTGCCAGCAGCCCGGGACAGAACTATGGCTACACCTTC. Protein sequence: CASSPGQNYGYTF.